A selection of T cell receptor beta chains follows, all from one sample in a study of shared T cell receptors in the human thymus. TCRdb keeps only in-frame clones here, not all; method: immunoSEQ multiplex PCR. Of fewer than 700,000 clones in the sample, approximately 90% were seen once. The data also belong to a second study, concerning human thymus T cells.

Input material: thymocytes. The receptor set was obtained from a boy under two years old with a congenital heart defect. CDR3s include the opening cysteine and the closing phenylalanine or tryptophan. D genes are given only for firm matches. Clone size is given for some rows only: seen once, a few or many times, or a class if the clone is expanded.

abundance	v_gene	d_gene	j_gene	CDR3aa	CDR3nt
.	TRBV5-6	.	TRBJ1-4	CASSVGAGDEKLFF	TGTGCCAGCAGCGTCGGGGCGGGGGATGAAAAACTGTTTTTT
.	TRBV5-6	.	TRBJ1-2	CASSLDEGGELGYTF	TGTGCCAGCAGCTTGGACGAAGGGGGGGAGCTTGGCTACACCTTC
.	TRBV15	TRBD2	TRBJ2-5	CATTQRGTSGSRPDQETQYF	TGTGCCACCACCCAGAGAGGGACTAGCGGGAGTAGGCCCGACCAAGAGACCCAGTACTTC
.	TRBV5-6	TRBD1	TRBJ1-1	CASSSWDVGTGNINTEAFF	TGTGCCAGCAGCAGTTGGGACGTAGGGACAGGGAATATTAACACTGAAGCTTTCTTT
.	TRBV27	.	TRBJ1-4	CASSLGLQNEKLFF	TGTGCCAGCAGTTTAGGTCTCCAGAATGAAAAACTGTTTTTT
.	TRBV28	.	TRBJ2-7	CASSTPRVNPPSPSYEQYF	TGTGCCAGCAGTACCCCCAGGGTGAATCCCCCTTCCCCTTCCTACGAGCAGTACTTC
.	TRBV9	TRBD1	TRBJ2-5	CASSVDRGQGETQYF	TGTGCCAGCAGCGTAGACAGGGGGCAGGGAGAGACCCAGTACTTC
.	TRBV5-1	.	TRBJ2-1	CASAGSFDEQFF	TGCGCCAGCGCGGGGAGTTTCGATGAGCAGTTCTTC
.	TRBV4-3	TRBD2	TRBJ2-7	CASSQDREGTSGYEQYF	TGCGCCAGCAGCCAAGACAGAGAGGGGACTAGCGGTTACGAGCAGTACTTC
few	TRBV5-6	.	TRBJ2-7	CASSSEGRYRGYEQYF	TGTGCCAGCAGCTCGGAGGGACGGTACAGGGGCTACGAGCAGTACTTC
.	TRBV5-4	.	TRBJ1-1	CASSPHEDGGAFF	TGTGCCAGCAGTCCCCATGAGGACGGGGGAGCTTTCTTT
.	TRBV14	.	TRBJ2-2	CASSQGMDKFFTSTGELFF	TGTGCCAGCAGCCAAGGAATGGACAAGTTTTTCACATCTACCGGGGAGCTGTTTTTT
.	TRBV4-1	TRBD2	TRBJ2-1	CASSQDYSLAVYHEQFF	TGCGCCAGCAGCCAAGATTACTCACTAGCGGTTTACCATGAGCAGTTCTTC
few	TRBV5-4	TRBD2	TRBJ2-6	CASHTGLVFSGANVLTF	TGTGCCAGCCATACCGGACTAGTTTTCAGTGGGGCCAACGTCCTGACTTTC
.	TRBV5-1	TRBD1	TRBJ2-6	CASSLEDRDTGANVLTF	TGCGCCAGCAGCTTGGAGGACAGGGATACCGGGGCCAACGTCCTGACTTTC
.	TRBV5-1	TRBD1	TRBJ2-7	CASSLFDRGYEQYF	TGCGCCAGCAGCTTGTTTGACAGGGGCTACGAGCAGTACTTC
once	TRBV5-4	TRBD1	TRBJ1-4	CASSPTQGGATNEKLFF	TGTGCCAGCAGCCCAACACAGGGGGGGGCAACTAATGAAAAACTGTTTTTT
few	TRBV5-6	TRBD1	TRBJ2-3	CASSWKGARTDTQYF	TGTGCCAGCAGCTGGAAGGGGGCGCGCACAGATACGCAGTATTTT
.	TRBV5-4	.	TRBJ2-3	CASSYPAARGGRNTQYF	TGTGCCAGCAGCTATCCCGCGGCGCGAGGGGGTCGAAATACGCAGTATTTT
.	TRBV9	.	TRBJ1-5	CASSVDGGQPQHF	TGTGCCAGCAGCGTAGACGGGGGTCAGCCCCAGCATTTT
.	TRBV4-3	.	TRBJ1-1	CASSQDRQGSEAFF	TGCGCCAGCAGCCAAGATAGGCAGGGTTCTGAAGCTTTCTTT
.	TRBV5-8	.	TRBJ1-3	CASSLEEGSGNTIYF	TGTGCCAGCAGCTTGGAGGAGGGCTCTGGAAACACCATATATTTT
.	TRBV4-3	.	TRBJ1-2	CASSRGGHGYTF	TGCGCCAGCAGCCGAGGGGGACACGGCTACACCTTC
.	TRBV7-5	.	TRBJ2-7	CVRSPPLQGLEYEQYF	TGTGTCAGAAGCCCACCCCTCCAGGGACTAGAGTACGAGCAGTACTTC
.	TRBV4-1	.	TRBJ2-3	CASSQQGRSDTQYF	TGCGCCAGCAGCCAACAAGGGAGATCAGATACGCAGTATTTT
.	TRBV4-3	.	TRBJ2-3	CASSRISDRDSSTDTQYF	TGCGCCAGCAGCCGTATTTCTGACCGCGACTCTAGCACAGATACGCAGTATTTT
.	TRBV6-5	TRBD1	TRBJ2-7	CASSWDRESSYEQYF	TGTGCCAGCAGTTGGGACAGGGAAAGCTCCTACGAGCAGTACTTC
.	TRBV12-5	.	TRBJ2-7	CASGLRGAQVTSYEQYF	TGTGCTAGTGGTTTGCGGGGGGCACAGGTGACTTCCTACGAGCAGTACTTC
once	TRBV7-2	TRBD1	TRBJ1-4	CASSPGGTGGEKLFF	TGTGCCAGCAGCCCCGGTGGGACAGGGGGCGAAAAACTGTTTTTT
once	TRBV25-1	.	TRBJ2-7	CATTLRDSYEQYF	TGTGCCACCACGCTACGAGATTCCTACGAGCAGTACTTC